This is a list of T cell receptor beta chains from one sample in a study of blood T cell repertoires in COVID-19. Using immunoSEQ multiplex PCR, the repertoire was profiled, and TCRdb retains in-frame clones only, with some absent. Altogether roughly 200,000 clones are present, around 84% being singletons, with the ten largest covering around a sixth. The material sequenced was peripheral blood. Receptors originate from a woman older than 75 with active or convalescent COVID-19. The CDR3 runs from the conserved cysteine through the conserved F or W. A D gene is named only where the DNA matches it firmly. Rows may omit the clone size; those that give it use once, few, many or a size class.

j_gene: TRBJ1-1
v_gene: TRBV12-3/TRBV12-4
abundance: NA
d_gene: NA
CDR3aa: CASSLGGNTEAFF
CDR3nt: TGTGCCAGCAGTCTGGGGGGGAACACTGAAGCTTTCTTT

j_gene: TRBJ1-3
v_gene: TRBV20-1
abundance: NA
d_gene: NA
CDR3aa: CSASDVEGGNTIYF
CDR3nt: TGCAGTGCTAGTGATGTTGAGGGTGGAAACACCATATATTTT

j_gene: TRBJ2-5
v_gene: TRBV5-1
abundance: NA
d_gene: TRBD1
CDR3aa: CASSKTGGEETQYF
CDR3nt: TGCGCCAGCAGCAAGACAGGGGGCGAGGAGACCCAGTACTTC

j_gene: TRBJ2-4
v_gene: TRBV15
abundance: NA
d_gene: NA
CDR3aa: CATSRDGRAKNIQYF
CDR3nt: TGTGCCACCAGCAGAGATGGGAGAGCCAAAAACATTCAGTACTTC

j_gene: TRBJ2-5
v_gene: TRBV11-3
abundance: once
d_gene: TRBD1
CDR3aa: CASSLSGPGQGAKTQYF
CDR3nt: TGTGCCAGCAGCTTATCAGGACCGGGACAGGGGGCGAAGACCCAGTACTTC

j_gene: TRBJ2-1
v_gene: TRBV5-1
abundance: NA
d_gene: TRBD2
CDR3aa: CASSLAGGSDEQFF
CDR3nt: TGCGCCAGCAGCTTGGCCGGCGGGAGCGATGAGCAGTTCTTC

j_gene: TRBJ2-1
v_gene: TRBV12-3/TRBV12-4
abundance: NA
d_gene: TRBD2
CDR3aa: CASSFASGNEQFF
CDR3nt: TGTGCCAGCAGTTTCGCTAGCGGTAATGAGCAGTTCTTC

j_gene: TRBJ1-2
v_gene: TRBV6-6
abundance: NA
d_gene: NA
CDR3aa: CASREDGNYGYTF
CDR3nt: TGTGCCAGCAGGGAGGATGGGAACTATGGCTACACCTTC

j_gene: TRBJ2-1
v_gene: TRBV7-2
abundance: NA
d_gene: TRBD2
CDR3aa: CASSLQRGTYNEQFF
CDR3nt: TGTGCCAGCAGCTTACAGCGGGGAACCTACAATGAGCAGTTCTTC

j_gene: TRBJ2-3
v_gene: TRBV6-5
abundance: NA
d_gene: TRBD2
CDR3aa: CASSTSGGGDTQYF
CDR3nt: TGTGCCAGCAGTACTAGCGGAGGTGGAGATACGCAGTATTTT

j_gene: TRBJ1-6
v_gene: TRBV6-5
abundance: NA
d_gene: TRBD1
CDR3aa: CASSYAARGVNSPLHF
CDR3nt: TGTGCCAGCAGTTATGCCGCCAGGGGGGTTAATTCACCCCTCCACTTT

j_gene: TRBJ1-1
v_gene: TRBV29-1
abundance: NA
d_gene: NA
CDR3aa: CSGYRQLNTEAFF
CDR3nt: TGCAGCGGATACCGACAGTTGAACACTGAAGCTTTCTTT

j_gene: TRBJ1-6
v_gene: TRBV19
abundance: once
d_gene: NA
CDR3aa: CASTAGTNYNSPLHF
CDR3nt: TGTGCCAGTACCGCCGGGACAAACTATAATTCACCCCTCCACTTT

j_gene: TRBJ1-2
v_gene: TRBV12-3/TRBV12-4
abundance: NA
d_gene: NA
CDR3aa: CASSLRDWRGYTF
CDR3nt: TGTGCCAGCAGTTTAAGGGACTGGCGGGGCTACACCTTC

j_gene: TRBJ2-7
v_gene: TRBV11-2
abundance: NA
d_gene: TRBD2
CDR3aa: CASSHRTSGSYEQYF
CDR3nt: TGTGCCAGCAGCCATAGGACTAGCGGATCCTACGAGCAGTACTTC

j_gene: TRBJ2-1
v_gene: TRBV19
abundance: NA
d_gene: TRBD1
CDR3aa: CASSRGQGARLSSYNEQFF
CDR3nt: TGTGCCAGTAGTAGAGGACAGGGGGCGAGACTGAGTTCCTACAATGAGCAGTTCTTC

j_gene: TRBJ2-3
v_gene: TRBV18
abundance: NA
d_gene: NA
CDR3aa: CASSTLRGGAGGTDTQYF
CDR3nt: TGTGCCAGCTCAACACTTAGAGGGGGGGCCGGAGGCACAGATACGCAGTATTTT

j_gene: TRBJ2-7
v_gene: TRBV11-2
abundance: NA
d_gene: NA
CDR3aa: CASSSLLIIQQYF
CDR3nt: TGTGCCAGCAGCTCCCTACTGATCATTCAGCAGTACTTC

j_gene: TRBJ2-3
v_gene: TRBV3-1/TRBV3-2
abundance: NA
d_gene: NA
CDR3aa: CASSRRQSTDTQYF
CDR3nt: TGTGCCAGCAGCCGGCGACAGAGCACAGATACGCAGTATTTT

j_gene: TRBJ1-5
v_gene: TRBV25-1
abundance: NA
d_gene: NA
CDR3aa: CASSDRQADQPQHF
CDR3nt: TGTGCCAGCAGTGACCGACAGGCCGATCAGCCCCAGCATTTT

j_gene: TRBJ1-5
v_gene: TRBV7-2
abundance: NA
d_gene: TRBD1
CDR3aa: CASSFDRDQPQHF
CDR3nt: TGTGCCAGCAGCTTCGACAGGGATCAGCCCCAGCATTTT

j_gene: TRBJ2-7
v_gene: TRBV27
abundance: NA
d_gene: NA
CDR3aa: CASSTEPPGFHYEQYF
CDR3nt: TGTGCCAGCAGTACAGAGCCACCAGGGTTTCACTACGAGCAGTACTTC

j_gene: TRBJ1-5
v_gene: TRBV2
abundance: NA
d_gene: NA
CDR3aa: CASSPQGVDQPQHF
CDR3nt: TGTGCCAGCAGCCCACAGGGAGTGGACCAGCCCCAGCATTTT

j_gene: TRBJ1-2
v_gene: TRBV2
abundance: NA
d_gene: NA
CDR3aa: CASSYQGVDYGYTF
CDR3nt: TGTGCCAGCAGTTATCAGGGTGTAGACTATGGCTACACCTTC

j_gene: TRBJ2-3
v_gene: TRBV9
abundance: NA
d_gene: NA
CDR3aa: CASSVGGWGADTQYF
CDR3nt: TGTGCCAGCAGCGTCGGAGGGTGGGGGGCAGATACGCAGTATTTT

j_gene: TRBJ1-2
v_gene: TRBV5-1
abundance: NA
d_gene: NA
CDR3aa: CASSYGSVSYGYTF
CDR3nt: TGCGCCAGCAGCTATGGTTCGGTCTCCTATGGCTACACCTTC

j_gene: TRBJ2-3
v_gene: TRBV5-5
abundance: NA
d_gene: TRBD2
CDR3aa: CASSTGLAATDTQYF
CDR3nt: TGTGCCAGCAGCACCGGACTAGCAGCCACAGATACGCAGTATTTT

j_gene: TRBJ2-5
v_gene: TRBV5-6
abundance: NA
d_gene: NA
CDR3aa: CASSLTLPIQETQYF
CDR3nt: TGTGCCAGCAGCTTGACTCTCCCTATACAAGAGACCCAGTACTTC